These 10 T cell receptor beta chains were all obtained from the same sample, sequenced in a study of control samples from healthy donors and cancer patients. The table came from immunoSEQ multiplex PCR; TCRdb's copy has only in-frame clones and leaves some out. The sample lists some 64,000 clones, about nine tenths occurring once. Material for sequencing was PBMCs. The receptors were sampled from a woman between 45 and 60 years old with colorectal cancer.

This clone was detected a few times. V and J are TRBV7-9 and TRBJ2-7, with D possibly being TRBD1 (6 bases). There are 15 residues in the CDR3. Germline V gene sequence: CDR1 SEHNR, CDR2 FQNEAQ (reference sequence). The V end lost 0 bases, the J end lost 3 bases, and 12 bases lay between the germline ends. The CDR3 sequence is CASSLAQGSHYEQYF. The CDR3 region has the DNA TGTGCCAGCAGCTTAGCGCAGGGGTCCCACTACGAGCAGTACTTC.

The chain links TRBV27 to TRBJ1-1, with 11 bases that match TRBD1. Germline V lookup: CDR1 MNHEY, CDR2 SMNVEV (reference sequence). This CDR3 is 13 amino acids long. Trimming cost V 4 bases and J 11 bases; bases outside gene matches: 6. CDR3 sequence reads: CASSWTGGGEAFF. In DNA form, the CDR3 reads TGTGCCAGCAGTTGGACAGGGGGCGGGGAGGCTTTCTTT.

The chain combines TRBV7-9 with TRBJ1-1; 11 bases are shared with TRBD1. This CDR3 is built from 13 residues. The V gene's germline CDR1 is SEHNR and CDR2 FQNEAQ (reference sequence). After removal of 5 bases from V and 5 bases from J, the junction contained 1 base not matched to a gene. The CDR3 spells CASSGTGGTEAFF. CDR3 bases: TGTGCCAGCAGCGGGACAGGGGGTACTGAAGCTTTCTTT.

Concerning this clone: Other nucleotide sequences in the sample specify the same CDR3. The chain links TRBV6-2 or TRBV6-3 to TRBJ2-6, with D perhaps matching TRBD2 (7 bases). There are 15 residues in the CDR3. The ends were cut back, 2 bases at V and 4 bases at J, with 9 bases in the middle. Germline V lookup: CDR1 MNHEY, CDR2 SVGEGT. As DNA, the CDR3 is TGTGCCAGCAGTTACGGGGGGGCGGGGGCCAACGTCCTGACTTTC. Residues: CASSYGGAGANVLTF.

The genes are TRBV2 and TRBJ1-1; D not certain. This CDR3 is 12 amino acids long. Germline V gene lookup returns CDR1 SNHLY and CDR2 FYNNEI. Trimming removed 7 bases from V and 3 bases from J, with 9 bases in between. The CDR3 nucleotides are TGTGCCAGCAATTGGGGATACACTGAAGCTTTCTTT. Translation: CASNWGYTEAFF.

The V call is TRBV9, the J call TRBJ2-3, with 14 bases identical to TRBD2. Losses at the gene ends were 0 bases for V and 5 bases for J; bases not matched to a gene: 11. CDR1 and CDR2 (germline): SGDLS, YYNGEE. The CDR3 contains 19 residues. This chain's CDR3 is CASSVVEGGLAGEGDTQYF. The CDR3 coding sequence is TGTGCCAGCAGCGTAGTAGAGGGGGGACTAGCGGGAGAAGGAGATACGCAGTATTTT.

This clone has a single count. The chain couples TRBV5-8 to TRBJ2-6; unclear D gene. The CDR3 has 15 residues. Trimming took off 2 bases at V and 0 bases at J, with 6 bases between the two ends. Germline assignment: CDR1 SGHTS and CDR2 YDEGEE. In DNA form, the CDR3 reads TGTGCCAGCAGCTTTGTCCTCTCTGGGGCCAACGTCCTGACTTTC. Amino acids: CASSFVLSGANVLTF.

DNA of the CDR3: TGTGCCAGCAGCTTACTGGGGCGAGGCTACACCTTC. Residues: CASSLLGRGYTF. This chain joins TRBV11-2 and TRBJ1-2; D might be TRBD1 (5 bases). From germline, CDR1 is SGHAT and CDR2 FQNNGV. Trimming cost V 2 bases and J 8 bases, with 9 bases left between them. The CDR3 spans 12 residues.

This chain joins TRBV6-2 or TRBV6-3 and TRBJ1-1; the D is unclear. Trimming pared 5 bases from V and 3 bases from J, leaving 10 bases between. CDR3 length: 13 residues. The germline CDR1 and CDR2 sequences are MNHEY and SVGEGT. In DNA form, the CDR3 reads TGTGCCAGCAGTCTCGGTCGGGACACTGAAGCTTTCTTT. It is translated as CASSLGRDTEAFF.

The chain links TRBV11-3 to TRBJ1-1; no firm D call. Trimming cost V 2 bases and J 5 bases, with 9 bases left between them. The CDR3 spans 13 residues. Germline CDR1 is SGHNT and CDR2 is YENEEA. The CDR3 protein is CASSLLVGTEAFF. Written as DNA, the CDR3 is TGTGCCAGCAGCTTACTCGTAGGGACTGAAGCTTTCTTT.